This T cell receptor (beta chain) stems from a study of shared T cell receptors in the human thymus. Generated by immunoSEQ multiplex PCR, the TCRdb table keeps only in-frame clones and is missing some. This sample has approximately 490,000 clones, with 70% to 80% found just once. The V gene lost 5 bases and the J gene lost 1 base, with 12 bases spanning the gap. The CDR3 totals 15 residues. The V gene's germline CDR1 is MNHEY and CDR2 SVGAGI. In addition, the sample was reused for a study of human thymus T cells. That work adds: The donors were infants in Finland with congenital heart defects, otherwise immunologically healthy. Gene usage (both V and J) appeared biased in thymic and blood repertoires.

The rearrangement links TRBV6-5 to TRBJ2-1; TRBD1 is a possible D gene (6 bases). The TCR comes from a boy younger than two with a congenital heart defect. Sample: thymocytes. CDR3 DNA: TGTGCCAGCAGTCGACAGGAGAAGTCCTACAATGAGCAGTTCTTC. Encoded protein: CASSRQEKSYNEQFF.